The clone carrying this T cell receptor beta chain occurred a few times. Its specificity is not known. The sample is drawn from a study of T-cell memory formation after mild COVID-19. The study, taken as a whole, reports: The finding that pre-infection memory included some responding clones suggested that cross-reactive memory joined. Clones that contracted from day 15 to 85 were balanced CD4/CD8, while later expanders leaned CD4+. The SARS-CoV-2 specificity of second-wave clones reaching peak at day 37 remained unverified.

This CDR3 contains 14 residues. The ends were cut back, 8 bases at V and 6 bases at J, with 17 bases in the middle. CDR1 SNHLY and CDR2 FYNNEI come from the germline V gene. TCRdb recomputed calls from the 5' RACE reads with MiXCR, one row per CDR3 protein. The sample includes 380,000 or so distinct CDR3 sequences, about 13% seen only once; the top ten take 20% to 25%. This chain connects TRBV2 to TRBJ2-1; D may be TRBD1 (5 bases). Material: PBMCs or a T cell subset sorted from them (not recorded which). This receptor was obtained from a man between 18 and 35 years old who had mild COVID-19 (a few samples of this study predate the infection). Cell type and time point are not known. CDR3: CASRASPQGNEQFF. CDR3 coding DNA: TGTGCCAGCCGAGCCAGCCCCCAGGGCAATGAGCAGTTCTTC.